This T cell receptor (beta chain) derives from a study of control samples from healthy donors and cancer patients. The CDR3 has 13 amino acids. V was clipped by 0 bases and J by 2 bases, with 6 bases between them. Looked up from germline, CDR1 is SGHKS and CDR2 is YYEKEE (reference sequence). The assay was immunoSEQ multiplex PCR, and TCRdb's table has in-frame clones only and misses some. In the table there are around 100,000 clones, over 85% of which are singletons. The source material was blood. The TCR comes from a human donor in good health. The donor label of this sample is uncertain. This chain links TRBV5-5 with TRBJ2-7; D unresolved. The CDR3 spells CASSLDGAYEQYF. The CDR3 DNA is TGTGCCAGCAGCTTGGACGGCGCCTACGAGCAGTACTTC.